This TCR beta chain stems from a study of blood T cell repertoires in COVID-19. TCRdb's table, derived via immunoSEQ multiplex PCR, lists solely in-frame clones and lacks some. The sample has about 160,000 clones, approximately 87% seen once. The CDR3 runs to 12 residues. Germline V gene sequence: CDR1 SEHNR, CDR2 FQNEAQ (reference sequence). V was cut by 5 bases and J by 5 bases, with 10 bases left in between. Sequencing was performed on PBMCs or T cells enriched from blood (not recorded which). The sequence came from a woman aged 50 to 60 who had recovered from COVID-19. V and J are TRBV7-9 and TRBJ2-7; D is perhaps TRBD1 (6 bases). Here the CDR3 DNA reads TGTGCCAGCAGCCGGACAGAAAACGAGCAGTACTTC. It codes for CASSRTENEQYF.